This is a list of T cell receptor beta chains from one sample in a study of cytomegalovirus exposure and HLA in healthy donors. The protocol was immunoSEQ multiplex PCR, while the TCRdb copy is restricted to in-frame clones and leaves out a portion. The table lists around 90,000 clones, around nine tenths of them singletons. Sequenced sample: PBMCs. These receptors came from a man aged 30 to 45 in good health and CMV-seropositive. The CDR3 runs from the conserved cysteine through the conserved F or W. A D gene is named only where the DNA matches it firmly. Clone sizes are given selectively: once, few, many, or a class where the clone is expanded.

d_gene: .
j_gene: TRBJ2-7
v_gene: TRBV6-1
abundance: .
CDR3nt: TGTGCCAGCAGGCAAGCGGCCGAGCAGTACTTC
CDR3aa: CASRQAAEQYF

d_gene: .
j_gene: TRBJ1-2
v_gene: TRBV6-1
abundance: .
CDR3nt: TGTGCCAGCAGAGCACAGGCTAGGATTAACTATGGCTACACCTTC
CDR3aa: CASRAQARINYGYTF

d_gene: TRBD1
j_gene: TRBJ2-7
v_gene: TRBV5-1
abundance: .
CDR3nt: TGCGCCAGCAGCTTGGCACAGGGGTCGTCGTACGAGCAGTACTTC
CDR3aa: CASSLAQGSSYEQYF

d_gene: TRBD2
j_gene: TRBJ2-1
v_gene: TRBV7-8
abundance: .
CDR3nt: TGTGCCAGCAGCCCCCAGCTAGCGGGCAATGAGCAGTTCTTC
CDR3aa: CASSPQLAGNEQFF

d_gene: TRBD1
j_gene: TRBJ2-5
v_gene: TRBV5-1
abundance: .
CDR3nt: TGCGCCAGCAGCTTAAGGGACAGTTCCCAAGAGACCCAGTACTTC
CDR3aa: CASSLRDSSQETQYF

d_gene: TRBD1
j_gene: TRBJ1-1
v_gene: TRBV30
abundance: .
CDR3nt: TGTGCCTGGCAGGGACAGCCGAACACTGAAGCTTTCTTT
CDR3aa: CAWQGQPNTEAFF

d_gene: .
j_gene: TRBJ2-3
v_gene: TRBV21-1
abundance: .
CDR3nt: TGTGCCAGCAGCAAAGTCGGCGTCGCTCCTAGCGGGAGCACAGATACGCAGTATTTT
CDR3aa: CASSKVGVAPSGSTDTQYF

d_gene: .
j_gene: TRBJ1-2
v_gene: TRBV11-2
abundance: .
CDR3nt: TGTGCCAGCAGCTCGAGGGGGGGACCACCGATCTTCTATGGCTACACCTTC
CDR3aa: CASSSRGGPPIFYGYTF

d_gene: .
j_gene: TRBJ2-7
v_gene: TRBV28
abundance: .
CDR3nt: TGTGCCAGCATCAGACAGATGACGTCCTACGAGCAGTACTTC
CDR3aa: CASIRQMTSYEQYF

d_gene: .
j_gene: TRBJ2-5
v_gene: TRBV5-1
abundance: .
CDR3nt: TGCGCCAGCAGCTTGGAGAGGGCCCCGGTAGAGACCCAGTACTTC
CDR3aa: CASSLERAPVETQYF

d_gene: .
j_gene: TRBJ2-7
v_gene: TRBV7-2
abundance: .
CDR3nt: TGTGCCAGCAGCTTGGACATACAAACCTACGAGCAGTACTTC
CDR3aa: CASSLDIQTYEQYF

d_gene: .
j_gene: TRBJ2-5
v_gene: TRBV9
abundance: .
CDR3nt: TGTGCCAGCAGCGTGGCGTCCGGACTATTACAAGAGACCCAGTACTTC
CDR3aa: CASSVASGLLQETQYF

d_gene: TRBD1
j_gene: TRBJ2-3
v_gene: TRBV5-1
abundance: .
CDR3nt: TGCGCCAGCAGCTTGGCCAGGGGGCAGGCAGATACGCAGTATTTT
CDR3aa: CASSLARGQADTQYF

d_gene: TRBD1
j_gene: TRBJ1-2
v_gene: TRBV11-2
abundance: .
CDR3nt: TGTGCCAGCAGCTTAAGTGACAGGGGCTATGGCTACACCTTC
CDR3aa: CASSLSDRGYGYTF

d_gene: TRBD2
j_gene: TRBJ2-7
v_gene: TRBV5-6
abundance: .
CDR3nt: TGTGCCAGCAGCTCCCGACCCGGGACTAGCGGGAAGTACGAGCAGTACTTC
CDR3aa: CASSSRPGTSGKYEQYF

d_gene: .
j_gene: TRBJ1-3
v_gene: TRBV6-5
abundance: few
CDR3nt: TGTGCCAGCAGTCGCGGGGGACTCTCTGGAAACACCATATATTTT
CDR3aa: CASSRGGLSGNTIYF

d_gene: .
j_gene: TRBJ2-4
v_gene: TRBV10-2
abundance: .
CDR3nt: TGCGCCAGCGGGAGGATGGAAAACATTCAGTACTTC
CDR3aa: CASGRMENIQYF

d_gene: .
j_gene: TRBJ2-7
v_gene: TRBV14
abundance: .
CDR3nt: TGTGCCAGCAGCCAAGGACAGCCGGAACAGTACTTC
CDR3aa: CASSQGQPEQYF

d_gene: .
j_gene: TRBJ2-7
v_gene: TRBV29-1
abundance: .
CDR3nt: TGCAGCGCCTCGGAGGCCTACGAGCAGTACTTC
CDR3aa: CSASEAYEQYF

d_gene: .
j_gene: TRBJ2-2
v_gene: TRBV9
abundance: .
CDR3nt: TGTGCCAGCAGCGTAGCGTGGGGGCAGGGCACCGGGGAGCTGTTTTTT
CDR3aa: CASSVAWGQGTGELFF

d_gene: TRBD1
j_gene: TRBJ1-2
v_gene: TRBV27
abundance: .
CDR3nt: TGTGCCAGGAGCCGAGGGGGCGCGTCGGACTATGGCTACACCTTC
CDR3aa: CARSRGGASDYGYTF

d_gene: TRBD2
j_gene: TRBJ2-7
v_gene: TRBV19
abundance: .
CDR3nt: TGTGCCAGTAGTTTCAGACTAGCGGGGGGCTACGAGCAGTACTTC
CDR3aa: CASSFRLAGGYEQYF

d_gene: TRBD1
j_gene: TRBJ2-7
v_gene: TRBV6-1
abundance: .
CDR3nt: TGTGCCAGCAACCTCGGACAGGGGGTCTCCTACGAGCAGTACTTC
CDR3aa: CASNLGQGVSYEQYF

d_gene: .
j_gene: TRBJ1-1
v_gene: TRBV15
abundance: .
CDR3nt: TGTGCCACCAGCAGCGGGATACGGGGCACTGAAGCTTTCTTT
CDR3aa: CATSSGIRGTEAFF

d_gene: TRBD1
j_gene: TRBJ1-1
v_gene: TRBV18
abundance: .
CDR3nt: TGTGCCAGCTCATCGGGGCAGGGGGTTGAAGCTTTCTTT
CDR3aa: CASSSGQGVEAFF

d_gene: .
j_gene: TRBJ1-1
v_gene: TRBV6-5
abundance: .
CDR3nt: TGTGCCAGCAGTTACTCCCCGGGGTCGGACGCTGAAGCTTTCTTT
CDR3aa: CASSYSPGSDAEAFF

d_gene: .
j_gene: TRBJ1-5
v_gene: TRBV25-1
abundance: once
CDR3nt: TGTGCCAGCAGTGGGGGGCGCGACCAGCCCCAGCATTTT
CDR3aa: CASSGGRDQPQHF

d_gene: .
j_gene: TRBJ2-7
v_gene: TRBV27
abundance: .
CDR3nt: TGTGCCAGCAGTTTTGCGGACAGCTCCTACGAGCAGTACTTC
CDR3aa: CASSFADSSYEQYF

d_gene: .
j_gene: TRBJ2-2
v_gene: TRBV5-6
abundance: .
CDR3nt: TGTGCCAGCAGCTTGTCGGGACACCGAATATCCGGGGAGCTGTTTTTT
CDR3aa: CASSLSGHRISGELFF

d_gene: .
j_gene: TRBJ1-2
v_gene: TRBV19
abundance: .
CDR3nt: TGTGCCAGTAGTCCGCGCGGTAACTATGGCTACACCTTC
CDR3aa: CASSPRGNYGYTF

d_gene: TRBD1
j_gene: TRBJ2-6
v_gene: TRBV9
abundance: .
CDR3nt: TGTGCCAGCAGCGTTACCGGGACAGTTTTCTCTGGGGCCAACGTCCTGACTTTC
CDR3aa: CASSVTGTVFSGANVLTF

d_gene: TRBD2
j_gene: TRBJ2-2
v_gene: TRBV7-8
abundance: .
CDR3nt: TGTGCCAGCGCCCAGCGGGGGAGAACCGGGGAGCTGTTTTTT
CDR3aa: CASAQRGRTGELFF

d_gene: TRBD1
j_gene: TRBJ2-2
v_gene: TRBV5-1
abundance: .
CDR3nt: TGCGCCAGCAGCTTGGCCAGGACAGGGAACACCGGGGAGCTGTTTTTT
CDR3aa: CASSLARTGNTGELFF

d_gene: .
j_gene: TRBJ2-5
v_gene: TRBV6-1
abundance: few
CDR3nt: TGTGCCAGCAGTGAGGTTCTCGGGACCCAGTACTTC
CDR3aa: CASSEVLGTQYF

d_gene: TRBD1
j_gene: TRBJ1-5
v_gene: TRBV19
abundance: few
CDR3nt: TGTGCCAGTAGTCAGACAGGGGCTGGCAATCAGCCCCAGCATTTT
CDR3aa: CASSQTGAGNQPQHF

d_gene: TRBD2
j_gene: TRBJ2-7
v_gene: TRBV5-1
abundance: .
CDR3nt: TGCGCCAGCAGCTTGGGTCCAGCGGGGGACTCCTACGAGCAGTACTTC
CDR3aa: CASSLGPAGDSYEQYF

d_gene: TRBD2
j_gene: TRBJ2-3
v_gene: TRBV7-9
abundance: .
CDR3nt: TGTGCCAGCAGCTTTGGACTAGCGGGAGGTCCAGCAGATACGCAGTATTTT
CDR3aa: CASSFGLAGGPADTQYF

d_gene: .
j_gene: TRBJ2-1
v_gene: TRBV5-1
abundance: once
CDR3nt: TGCGCCAGCACAGGTGAGGGACAAGGCTACAATGAGCAGTTCTTC
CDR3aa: CASTGEGQGYNEQFF

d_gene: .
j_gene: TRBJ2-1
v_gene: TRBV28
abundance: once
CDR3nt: TGTGCCAGCAACAGGGCAGTATACAATGAGCAGTTCTTC
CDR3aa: CASNRAVYNEQFF

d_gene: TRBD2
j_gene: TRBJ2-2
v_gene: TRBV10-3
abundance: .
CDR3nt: TGTGCCATCAGCCCGCGACTAGCCGAAACGAACACCGGGGAGCTGTTTTTT
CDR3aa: CAISPRLAETNTGELFF

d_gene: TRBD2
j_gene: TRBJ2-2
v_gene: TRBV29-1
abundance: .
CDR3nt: TGCAGCGTAGGGACTATCTTCACCGGGGAGCCGTTTTTT
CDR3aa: CSVGTIFTGEPFF

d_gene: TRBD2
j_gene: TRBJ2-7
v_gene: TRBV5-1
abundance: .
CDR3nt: TGCGCCAGCAGCTTGCCGGGACTAGCGGGAGAATACGAGCAGTACTTC
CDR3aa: CASSLPGLAGEYEQYF

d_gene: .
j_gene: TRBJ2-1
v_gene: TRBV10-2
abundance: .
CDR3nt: TGCGCCAGCAGTGAGGTGGACTCCTATAATGAGCAGTTCTTC
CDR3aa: CASSEVDSYNEQFF

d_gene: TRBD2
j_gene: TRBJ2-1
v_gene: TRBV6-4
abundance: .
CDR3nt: TGTGCCAGCAGTGACGGGACTAAAGCCTACAATGAGCAGTTCTTC
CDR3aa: CASSDGTKAYNEQFF

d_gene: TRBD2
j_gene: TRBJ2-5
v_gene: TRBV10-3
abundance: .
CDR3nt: TGTGCCATCAGGCCGGGACTAGCGGTCCAAGAGACCCAGTACTTC
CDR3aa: CAIRPGLAVQETQYF

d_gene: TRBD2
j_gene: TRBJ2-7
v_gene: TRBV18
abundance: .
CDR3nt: TGTGCCAGCTCAAGGTCTAGCGGTTCTTACGAGCAGTACTTC
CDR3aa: CASSRSSGSYEQYF